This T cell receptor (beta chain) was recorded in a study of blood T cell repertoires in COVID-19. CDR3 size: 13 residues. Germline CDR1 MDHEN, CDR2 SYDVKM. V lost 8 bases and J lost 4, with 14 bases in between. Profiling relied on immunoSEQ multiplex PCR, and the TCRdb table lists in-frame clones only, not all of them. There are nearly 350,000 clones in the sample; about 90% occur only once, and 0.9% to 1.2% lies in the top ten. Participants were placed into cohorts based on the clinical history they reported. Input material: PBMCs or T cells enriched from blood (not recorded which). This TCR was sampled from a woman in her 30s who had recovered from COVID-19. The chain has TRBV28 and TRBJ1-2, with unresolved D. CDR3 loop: CASFLSGSYGYTF. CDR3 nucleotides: TGTGCCAGCTTTTTGTCGGGTAGCTATGGCTACACCTTC.